The TCR beta chain under discussion was sequenced for a study of blood T cells in healthy people across ages. Germline loops: CDR1 SEHNR, CDR2 FQNEAQ (reference sequence). The CDR3 is made up of 15 amino acids. For the second PCR, which ran for roughly 6 to 12 cycles, a sample-barcoded 5' primer and a J-beta primer mix were used. TCRdb called the 5' RACE reads again in MiXCR, with one record for every CDR3 protein. Of approximately 800,000 distinct CDR3 sequences in the sample, about 45% were seen once. As for this clonotype: A much larger clone sits a single nucleotide away, making a read error possible.

Source material: blood. The chain couples TRBV7-9 to TRBJ2-7, with TRBD2 identical over 8 bases. The source is an older man in good health. The CDR3, as DNA: TGTGCCGGCAGCTTATCGGGAGGGCCCTCGGACGAGCAGTACTTC. This sequence encodes CAGSLSGGPSDEQYF.